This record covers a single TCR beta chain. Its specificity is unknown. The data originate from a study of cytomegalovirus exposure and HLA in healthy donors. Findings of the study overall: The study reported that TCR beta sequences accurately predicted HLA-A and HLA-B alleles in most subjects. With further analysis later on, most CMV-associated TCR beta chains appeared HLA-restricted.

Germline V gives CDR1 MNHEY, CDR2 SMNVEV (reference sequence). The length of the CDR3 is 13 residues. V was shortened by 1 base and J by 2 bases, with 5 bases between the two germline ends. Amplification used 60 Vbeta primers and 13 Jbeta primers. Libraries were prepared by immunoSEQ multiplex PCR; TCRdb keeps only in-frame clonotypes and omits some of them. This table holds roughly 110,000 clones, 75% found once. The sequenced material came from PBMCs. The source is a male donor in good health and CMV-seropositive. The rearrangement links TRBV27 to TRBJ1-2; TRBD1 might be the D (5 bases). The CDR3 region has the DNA TGTGCCAGCAGTTTATGGGGCAACTATGGCTACACCTTC. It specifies CASSLWGNYGYTF.